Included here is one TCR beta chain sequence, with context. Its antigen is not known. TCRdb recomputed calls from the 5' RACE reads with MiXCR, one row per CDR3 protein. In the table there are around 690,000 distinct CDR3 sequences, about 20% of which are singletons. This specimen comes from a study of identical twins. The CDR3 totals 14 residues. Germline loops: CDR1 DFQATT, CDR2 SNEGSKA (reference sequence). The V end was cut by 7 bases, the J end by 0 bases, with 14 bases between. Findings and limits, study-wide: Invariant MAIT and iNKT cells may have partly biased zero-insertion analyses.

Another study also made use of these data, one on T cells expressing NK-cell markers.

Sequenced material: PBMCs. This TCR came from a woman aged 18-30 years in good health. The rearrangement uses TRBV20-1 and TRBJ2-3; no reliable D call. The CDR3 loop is CSDTASLSTDTQYF. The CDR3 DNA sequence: TGCAGTGACACGGCGTCCCTTAGCACAGATACGCAGTATTTT.